This TCR beta chain was sequenced during a study of blood T cell repertoires in COVID-19. Study-level background: The samples span acute and convalescent COVID-19 from the United States, Italy and Spain.

Clones were sequenced by immunoSEQ multiplex PCR, and TCRdb holds only the in-frame ones, with some missing. Among some 180,000 clones listed, 70% to 80% were seen once. Trimming removed 5 bases at V and 5 bases at J, with 12 bases between. The CDR3 covers 13 residues. Germline-derived CDR1 and CDR2 are SEHNR and FQNEAQ (reference sequence). Living in under 30 US areas, the participants were between about 18 and 95 years of age. Cohorts were assigned according to the clinical history that participants reported. The specimen sequenced was PBMCs or T cells enriched from blood (not recorded which). The receptor was isolated from a woman aged 65 to 85 in a cohort exposed to, infected with or recovered from COVID-19 (not recorded which). The chain uses TRBV7-9 and TRBJ1-1, with D perhaps TRBD1 (5 bases). This CDR3 is CASSPRQWTEAFF. Here the CDR3 DNA reads TGTGCCAGCAGCCCCCGACAGTGGACTGAAGCTTTCTTT.